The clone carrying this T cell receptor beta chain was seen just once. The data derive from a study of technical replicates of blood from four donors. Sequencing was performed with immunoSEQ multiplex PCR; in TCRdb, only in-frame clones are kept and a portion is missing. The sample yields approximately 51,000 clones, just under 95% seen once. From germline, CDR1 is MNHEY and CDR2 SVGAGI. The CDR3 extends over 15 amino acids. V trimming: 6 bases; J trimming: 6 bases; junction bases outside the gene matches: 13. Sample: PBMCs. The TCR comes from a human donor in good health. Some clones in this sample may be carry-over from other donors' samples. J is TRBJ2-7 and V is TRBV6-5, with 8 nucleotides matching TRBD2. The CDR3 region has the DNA TGTGCCAGCAGCCTCGCGCGGGGGGCCGATACCGAGCAGTACTTC. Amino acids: CASSLARGADTEQYF.